This TCR beta chain was captured by sequencing in a study of blood T cell repertoires in COVID-19. Turning to the study itself: Samples representing acute and convalescent COVID-19 were sourced from the United States, Italy and Spain.

Germline V gene sequence: CDR1 LNHDA, CDR2 SQIVND (reference sequence). The CDR3 totals 16 residues. Germline trimming cut 3 bases from V and 8 bases from J; bases unmatched to any gene: 10. Here immunoSEQ multiplex PCR was the method, and the copy in TCRdb shows in-frame clones only, minus some. The sample has roughly 38,000 clones, over 80% seen once; the top ten hold 4.8%. The sequenced sample was peripheral blood. The TCR was taken from a man aged 45 to 65 with active COVID-19. The chain is built from TRBV19 and TRBJ2-3; 11 bases are a match to TRBD2. The CDR3 is CASSMGSGGAAATQYF. In DNA, the CDR3 is TGTGCCAGTAGTATGGGTAGCGGGGGGGCCGCAGCTACGCAGTATTTT.